Listed below are T cell receptor beta chains from one sample, sequenced in a study of shared clonotypes between healthy human individuals. The assay was immunoSEQ multiplex PCR, and TCRdb's table has in-frame clones only and misses some. The data contain some 530,000 clones, approximately 81% of them singletons. Sequencing was performed on PBMCs. The receptors here all came from a woman between 35 and 50 years old in good health. Some clones in this sample may be carry-over from other donors' samples. Each CDR3 is given with its conserved first and last residue. D genes are given only for firm matches.

j_call d_call v_call cdr3_aa
TRBJ1-2 NA TRBV10-3 CAISESGFGSRGYTF
TRBJ1-1 NA TRBV7-8 CASSPSGGGANTEAFF
TRBJ2-7 NA TRBV10-2 CATSSYEQYF
TRBJ2-3 TRBD2 TRBV10-3 CAISEGGLASRDTQYF
TRBJ2-2 NA TRBV13 CASSAPWPGGELFF
TRBJ2-1 TRBD2 TRBV2 CAGREGEYNEQFF
TRBJ1-1 NA TRBV29-1 CSVTVNTEAFF
TRBJ2-5 NA TRBV9 CASSVATGGLSTQYF
TRBJ1-2 NA TRBV7-9 CASSPRGAEINYGYTF
TRBJ2-1 NA TRBV6-6 CASSWTRENEQFF
TRBJ1-5 NA TRBV21-1 CASSKIYSLRPPRPYSNQPQHF
TRBJ2-6 NA TRBV10-3 CAISASSGANVLTF
TRBJ2-2 NA TRBV2 CASSVFTGELFF
TRBJ1-2 NA TRBV7-9 CASSSTTWGHYGYTF
TRBJ1-5 NA TRBV19 CASSINEGDQPQHF
TRBJ2-7 TRBD1 TRBV7-2 CASSLDRGLAYEQYF
TRBJ2-2 TRBD2 TRBV28 CASSPMGAGGNTGELFF
TRBJ1-4 NA TRBV4-2 CASSQDWGGSEKLFF
TRBJ2-3 TRBD2 TRBV6-5 CASSYGGGRTDTQYF
TRBJ2-1 NA TRBV4-2 CASSQDTVREQFF
TRBJ1-2 NA TRBV28 CASSSDFRYGYTF
TRBJ1-5 NA TRBV27 CASSYMSNQPQHF
TRBJ2-4 TRBD2 TRBV7-8 CASSLVGTSGSTGNIQYF
TRBJ1-1 TRBD1 TRBV2 CASIPGQGDTEAFF
TRBJ2-2 TRBD1 TRBV30 CAWSVLGGANTGELFF
TRBJ2-7 NA TRBV28 CASSLSPASSEQYF